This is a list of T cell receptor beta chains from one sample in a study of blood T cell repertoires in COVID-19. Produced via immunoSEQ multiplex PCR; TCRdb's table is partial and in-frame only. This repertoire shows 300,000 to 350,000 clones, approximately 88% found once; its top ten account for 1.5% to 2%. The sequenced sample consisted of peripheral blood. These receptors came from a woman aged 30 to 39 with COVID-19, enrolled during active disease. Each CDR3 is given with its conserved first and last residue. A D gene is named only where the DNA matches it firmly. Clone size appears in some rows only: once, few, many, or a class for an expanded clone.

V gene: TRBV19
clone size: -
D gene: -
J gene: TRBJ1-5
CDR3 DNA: TGTGCCAGTAGTATTGGGGACTATCAGCCCCAGCATTTT
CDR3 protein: CASSIGDYQPQHF

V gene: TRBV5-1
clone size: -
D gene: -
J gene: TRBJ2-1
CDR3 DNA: TGCGCCAGCAGCCTGCGCTGGGGGGTTGAGCAGTTCTTC
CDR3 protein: CASSLRWGVEQFF

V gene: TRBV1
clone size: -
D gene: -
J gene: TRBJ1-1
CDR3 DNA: TGCACCAGCAGCCAAGATTGTCGCGGGGCTGAAGCTTTCTTT
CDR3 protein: CTSSQDCRGAEAFF

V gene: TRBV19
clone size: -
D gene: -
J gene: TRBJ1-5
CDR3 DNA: TGTGCCAGTAATCGGGGTTATCAGCCCCAGCATTTT
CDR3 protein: CASNRGYQPQHF

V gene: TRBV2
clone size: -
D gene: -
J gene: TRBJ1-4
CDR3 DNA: TGTGCCGGGGGGGACGGGGCAAAACTGTTTTTT
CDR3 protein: CAGGDGAKLFF

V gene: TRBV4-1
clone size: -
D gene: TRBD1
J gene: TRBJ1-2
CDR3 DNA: TGCGCCAGCAGCCAAGAGGGACAGACCTTTGGCTACACCTTC
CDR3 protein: CASSQEGQTFGYTF

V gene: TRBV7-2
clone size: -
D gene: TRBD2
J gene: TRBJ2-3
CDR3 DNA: TGTGCCAGCAGCTTATCAGGGACTAGCGGGGGGGGCACAGATACGCAGTATTTT
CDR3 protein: CASSLSGTSGGGTDTQYF

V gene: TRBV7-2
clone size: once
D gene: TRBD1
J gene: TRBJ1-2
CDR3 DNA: TGTGCCAGCAGCTTAGGCGGGACAGGGGACTATGGCTACACCTTC
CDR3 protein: CASSLGGTGDYGYTF

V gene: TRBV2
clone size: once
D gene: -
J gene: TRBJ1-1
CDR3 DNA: TGTGCCAGCCGAAGAGAGATGAACACTGAAGCTTTCTTT
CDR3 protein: CASRREMNTEAFF

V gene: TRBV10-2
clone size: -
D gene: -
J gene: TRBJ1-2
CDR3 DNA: TGCGCCAGCAGTCGGGGGTTCGCTGAGGGCTACACCTTC
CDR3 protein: CASSRGFAEGYTF

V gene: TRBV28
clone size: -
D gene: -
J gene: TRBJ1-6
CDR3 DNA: TGTGCCACCACCGGGAGATTAAATAATTCACCCCTCCACTTT
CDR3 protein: CATTGRLNNSPLHF

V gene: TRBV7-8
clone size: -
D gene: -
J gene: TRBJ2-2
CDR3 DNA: TGTGCCAGCAGCTTAGTAGTAGTCGGGGAGCTGTTTTTT
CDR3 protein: CASSLVVVGELFF

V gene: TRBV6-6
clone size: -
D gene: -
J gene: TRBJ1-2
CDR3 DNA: TGTGCCAGCAGGACTGAAGAGACTACCATTAACTATGGCTACACCTTC
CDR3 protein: CASRTEETTINYGYTF

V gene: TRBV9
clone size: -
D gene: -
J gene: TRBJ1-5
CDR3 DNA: TGTGCCAGCAGCGTAGGGTCGACTGGGCCCCAGCATTTT
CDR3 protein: CASSVGSTGPQHF

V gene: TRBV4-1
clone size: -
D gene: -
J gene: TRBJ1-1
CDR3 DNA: TGCGCCAGCAGCCAAGATCCCCGGGGGAACACTGAAGCTTTCTTT
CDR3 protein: CASSQDPRGNTEAFF